This entry is about one T cell receptor beta chain. The antigen is unknown. The record originates from a study of PD-1 blockade in classical Hodgkin lymphoma. Study-wide results and caveats: Differences between repertoires have undefined causes, possibly disease activity or prior therapy. When set against healthy donors, newly diagnosed patients were reported to show lower baseline TCR diversity.

Time point denoted: newly diagnosed, previously untreated cHL patient sample. Researchers report purifying CD4+ T cells from thawed PBMCs by magnetic negative selection. What served as comparison were PBMCs in newly diagnosed, untreated classical Hodgkin lymphoma. Sequencing used immunoSEQ multiplex PCR; TCRdb keeps in-frame clones, though not all of them. The table lists about 35,000 clones, around 88% of them singletons. This CDR3 comprises 17 residues. J lost 1 base, V lost 2 bases, and 4 bases had no gene match. Germline-derived CDR1 and CDR2 are SGDLS and YYNGEE. The chain combines TRBV9 with TRBJ1-3; TRBD1 agrees at 12 bases. The sequence derives from a human donor with classical Hodgkin lymphoma. What was sequenced was CD4+ T cells from blood. The CDR3 bases are TGTGCCAGCAGCGTTTGGGACAGGGGGCGATCTGGAAACACCATATATTTT. Translating gives CASSVWDRGRSGNTIYF.